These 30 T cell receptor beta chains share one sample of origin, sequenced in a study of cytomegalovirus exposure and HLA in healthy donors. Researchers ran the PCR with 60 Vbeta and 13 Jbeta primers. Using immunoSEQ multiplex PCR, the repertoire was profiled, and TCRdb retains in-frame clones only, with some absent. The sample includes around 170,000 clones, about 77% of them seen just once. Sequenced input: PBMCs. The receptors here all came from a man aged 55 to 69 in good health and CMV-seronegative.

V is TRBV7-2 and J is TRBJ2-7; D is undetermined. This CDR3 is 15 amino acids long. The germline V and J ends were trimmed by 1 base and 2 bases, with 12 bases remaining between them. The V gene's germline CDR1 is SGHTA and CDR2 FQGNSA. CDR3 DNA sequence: TGTGCCAGCAGCTTAGTTAACAATGAGGCCTACGAGCAGTACTTC. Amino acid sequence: CASSLVNNEAYEQYF.

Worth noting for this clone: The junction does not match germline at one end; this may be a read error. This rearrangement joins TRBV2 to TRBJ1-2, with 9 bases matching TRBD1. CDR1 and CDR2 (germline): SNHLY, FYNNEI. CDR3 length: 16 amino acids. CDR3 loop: CASSQVPGQGAGGYPF. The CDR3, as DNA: TGTGCCAGCAGTCAAGTCCCGGGACAGGGTGCGGGTGGCTACCCCTTC.

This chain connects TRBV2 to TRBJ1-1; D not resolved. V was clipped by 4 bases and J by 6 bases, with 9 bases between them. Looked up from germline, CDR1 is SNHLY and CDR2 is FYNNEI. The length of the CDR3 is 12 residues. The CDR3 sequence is CASSGEMAEAFF. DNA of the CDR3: TGTGCCAGCAGTGGAGAGATGGCTGAAGCTTTCTTT.

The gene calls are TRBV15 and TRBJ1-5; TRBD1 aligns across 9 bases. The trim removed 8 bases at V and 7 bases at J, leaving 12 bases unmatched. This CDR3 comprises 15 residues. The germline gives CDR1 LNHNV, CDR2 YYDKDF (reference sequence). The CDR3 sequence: CATGLGQGLGQPQHF. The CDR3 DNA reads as TGTGCCACCGGCCTTGGACAGGGGCTCGGGCAGCCCCAGCATTTT.

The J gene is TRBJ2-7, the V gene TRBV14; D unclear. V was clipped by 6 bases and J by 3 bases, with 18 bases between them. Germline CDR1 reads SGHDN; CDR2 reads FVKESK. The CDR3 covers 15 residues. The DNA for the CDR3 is TGTGCCAGCAGTGAATCAAGGCACTATTACTACGAGCAGTACTTC. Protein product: CASSESRHYYYEQYF.

The CDR3 DNA sequence: TGTGCCAGCAGCTTGGACCGAACAGGTCAAGAGACCCAGTACTTC. Encoded protein: CASSLDRTGQETQYF. V usage is TRBV5-6 and J usage is TRBJ2-5; the D gene is possibly TRBD1 (5 bases). Trimming pared 0 bases from V and 2 bases from J, leaving 11 bases between. Germline CDR1 is SGHDT and CDR2 is YYEEEE. The CDR3 length is 15 residues.

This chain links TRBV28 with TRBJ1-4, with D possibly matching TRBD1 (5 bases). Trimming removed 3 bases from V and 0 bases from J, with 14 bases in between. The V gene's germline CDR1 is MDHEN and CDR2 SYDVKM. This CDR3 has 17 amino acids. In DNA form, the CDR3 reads TGTGCCAGCAGTTTTTCGGGCAGGGTTGCAACTAATGAAAAACTGTTTTTT. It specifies CASSFSGRVATNEKLFF.

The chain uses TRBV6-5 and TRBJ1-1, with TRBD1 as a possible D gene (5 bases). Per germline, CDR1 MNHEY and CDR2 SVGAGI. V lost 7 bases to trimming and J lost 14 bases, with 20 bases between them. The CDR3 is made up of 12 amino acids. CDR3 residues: CASIGPGFSTFF. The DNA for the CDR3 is TGTGCCAGCATTGGGCCAGGGTTTAGTACCTTCTTT.

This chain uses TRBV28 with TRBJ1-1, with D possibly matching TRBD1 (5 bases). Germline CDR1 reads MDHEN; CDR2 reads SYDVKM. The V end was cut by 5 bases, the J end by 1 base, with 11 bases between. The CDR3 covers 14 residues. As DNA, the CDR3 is TGTGCCAGCAGTAACGGGGGACCGAACACTGAAGCTTTCTTT. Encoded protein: CASSNGGPNTEAFF.

The CDR3, as DNA: TGCGCCAGCAGCTTGGTGACTAGCGGGGGGAACTCTGGGGCCAACGTCCTGACTTTC. Translation gives CASSLVTSGGNSGANVLTF. The chain has TRBV5-1 and TRBJ2-6; 13 bases match TRBD2. Germline V gene data show CDR1 as SGHRS and CDR2 as YFSETQ. With V trimmed by 0 bases and J by 0 bases, 3 bases remained unmatched. CDR3 size: 19 residues.

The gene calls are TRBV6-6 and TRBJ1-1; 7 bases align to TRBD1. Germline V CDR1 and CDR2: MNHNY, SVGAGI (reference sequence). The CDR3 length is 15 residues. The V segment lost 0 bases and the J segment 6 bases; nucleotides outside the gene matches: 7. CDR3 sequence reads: CASSYSAGGIAEAFF. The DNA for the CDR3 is TGTGCCAGCAGTTACTCAGCAGGGGGAATAGCTGAAGCTTTCTTT.

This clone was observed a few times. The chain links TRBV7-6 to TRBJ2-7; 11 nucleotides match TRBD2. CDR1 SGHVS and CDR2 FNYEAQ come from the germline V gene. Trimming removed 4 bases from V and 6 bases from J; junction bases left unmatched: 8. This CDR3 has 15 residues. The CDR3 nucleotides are TGTGCCAGCAGCTCCGGTAGCGGGAGGGCCCCCGAGCAGTACTTC. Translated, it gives CASSSGSGRAPEQYF.

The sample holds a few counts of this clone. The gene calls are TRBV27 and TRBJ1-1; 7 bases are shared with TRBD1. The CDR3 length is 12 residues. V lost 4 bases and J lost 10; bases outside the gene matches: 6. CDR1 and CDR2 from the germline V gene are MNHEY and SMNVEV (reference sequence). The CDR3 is CASSSGGLGAFF. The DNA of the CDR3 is TGTGCCAGCAGTTCAGGGGGGCTCGGAGCTTTCTTT.

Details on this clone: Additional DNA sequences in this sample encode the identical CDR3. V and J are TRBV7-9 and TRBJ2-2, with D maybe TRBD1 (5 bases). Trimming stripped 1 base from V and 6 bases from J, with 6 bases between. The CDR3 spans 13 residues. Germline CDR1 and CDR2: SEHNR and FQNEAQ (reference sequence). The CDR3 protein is CASSLEGAGELFF. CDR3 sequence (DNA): TGTGCCAGCAGCTTAGAAGGGGCCGGGGAGCTGTTTTTT. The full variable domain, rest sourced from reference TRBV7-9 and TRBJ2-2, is DTGVSQNPRHKITKRGQNVTFRCDPISEHNRLYWYRQTLGQGPEFLTYFQNEAQLEKSRLLSDRFSAERPKGSFSTLEIQRTEQGDSAMYLCASSLEGAGELFFGEGSRLTVL.

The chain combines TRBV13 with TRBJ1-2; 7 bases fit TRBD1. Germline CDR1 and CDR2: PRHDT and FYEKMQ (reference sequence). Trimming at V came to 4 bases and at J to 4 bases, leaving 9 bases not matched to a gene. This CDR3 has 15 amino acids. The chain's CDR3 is CASSSGDRVGYGYTF. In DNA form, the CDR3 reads TGTGCCAGCAGCTCCGGAGACAGGGTTGGCTATGGCTACACCTTC.

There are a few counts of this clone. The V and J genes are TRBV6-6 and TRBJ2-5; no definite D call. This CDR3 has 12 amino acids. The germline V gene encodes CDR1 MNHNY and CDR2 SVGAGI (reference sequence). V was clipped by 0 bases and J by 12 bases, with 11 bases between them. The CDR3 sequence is CASSYSIDSKYF. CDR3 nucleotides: TGTGCCAGCAGTTACTCGATTGACTCGAAGTACTTC.

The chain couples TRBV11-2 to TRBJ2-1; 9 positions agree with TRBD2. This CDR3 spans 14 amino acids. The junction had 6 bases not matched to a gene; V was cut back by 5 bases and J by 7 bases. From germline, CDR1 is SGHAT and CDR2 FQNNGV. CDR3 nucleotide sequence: TGTGCCAGCAGCATTAGCGGGAGCTATAATGAGCAGTTCTTC. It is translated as CASSISGSYNEQFF.

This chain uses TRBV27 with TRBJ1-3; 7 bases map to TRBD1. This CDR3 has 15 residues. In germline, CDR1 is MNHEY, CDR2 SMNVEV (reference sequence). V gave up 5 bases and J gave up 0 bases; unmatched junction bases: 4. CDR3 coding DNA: TGTGCCAGCAGTCAACAGGGGAGCTCTGGAAACACCATATATTTT. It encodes CASSQQGSSGNTIYF.

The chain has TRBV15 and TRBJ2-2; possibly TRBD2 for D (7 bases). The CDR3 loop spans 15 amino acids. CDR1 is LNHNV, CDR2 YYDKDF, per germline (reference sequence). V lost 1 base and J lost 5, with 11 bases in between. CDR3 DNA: TGTGCCACCAGCAGAGGGGGGGGCTTGACCGGGGAGCTGTTTTTT. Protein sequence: CATSRGGGLTGELFF.

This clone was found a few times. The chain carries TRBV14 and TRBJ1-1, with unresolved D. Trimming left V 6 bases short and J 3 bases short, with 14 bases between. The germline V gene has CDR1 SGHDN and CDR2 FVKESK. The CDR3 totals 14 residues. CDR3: CASRFSGRDTEAFF. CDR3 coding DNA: TGTGCCAGCAGGTTCTCGGGAAGGGACACTGAAGCTTTCTTT.

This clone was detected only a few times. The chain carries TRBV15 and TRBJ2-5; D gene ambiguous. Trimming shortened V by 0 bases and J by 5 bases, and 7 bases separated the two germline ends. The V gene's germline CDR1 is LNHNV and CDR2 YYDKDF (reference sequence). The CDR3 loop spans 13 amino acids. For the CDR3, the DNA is TGTGCCACCAGCAGAGATCGCGCGGAGACCCAGTACTTC. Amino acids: CATSRDRAETQYF.

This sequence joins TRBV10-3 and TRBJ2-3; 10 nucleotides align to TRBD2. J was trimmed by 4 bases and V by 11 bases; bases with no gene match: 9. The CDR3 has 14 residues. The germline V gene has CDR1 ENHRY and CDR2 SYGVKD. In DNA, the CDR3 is TGTGCCTCCCGGGGGCTAGCGGGGGCAGATACGCAGTATTTT. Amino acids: CASRGLAGADTQYF.

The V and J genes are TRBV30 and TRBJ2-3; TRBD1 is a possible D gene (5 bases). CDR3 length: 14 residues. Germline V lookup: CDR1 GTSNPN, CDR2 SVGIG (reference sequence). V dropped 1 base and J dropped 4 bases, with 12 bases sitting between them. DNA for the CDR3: TGTGCCTGGAGTGGGGGCAGTATAGCAGATACGCAGTATTTT. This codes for CAWSGGSIADTQYF.

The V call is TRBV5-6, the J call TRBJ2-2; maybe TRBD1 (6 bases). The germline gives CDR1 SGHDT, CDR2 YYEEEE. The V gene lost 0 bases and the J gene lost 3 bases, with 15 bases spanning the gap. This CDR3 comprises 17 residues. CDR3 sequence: CASSLAGAGADTGELFF. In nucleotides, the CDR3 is TGTGCCAGCAGCTTGGCCGGGGCAGGGGCCGACACCGGGGAGCTGTTTTTT.

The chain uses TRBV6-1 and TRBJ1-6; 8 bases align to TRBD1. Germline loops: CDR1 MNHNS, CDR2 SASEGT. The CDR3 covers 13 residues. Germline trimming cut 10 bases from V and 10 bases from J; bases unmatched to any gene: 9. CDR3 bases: TGTGCCACCACGTTCGGACAGGGATCACCCCTCCACTTT. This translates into CATTFGQGSPLHF.

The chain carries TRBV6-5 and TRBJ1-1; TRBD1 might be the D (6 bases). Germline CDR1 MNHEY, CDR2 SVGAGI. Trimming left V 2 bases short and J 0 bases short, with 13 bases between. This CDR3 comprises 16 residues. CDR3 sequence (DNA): TGTGCCAGCAGTTACGGGTGGGACACCATGAACACTGAAGCTTTCTTT. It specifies CASSYGWDTMNTEAFF.

CDR3 coding DNA: TGTGCCAGCAGCACCGGGACAGGGGGCTCCTACGAGCAGTACTTC. Its translation is CASSTGTGGSYEQYF. This chain connects TRBV7-9 to TRBJ2-7; TRBD1 agrees at 11 bases. J lost 0 bases, V lost 5 bases, and 3 bases had no gene match. CDR3 length: 15 residues. From germline, CDR1 is SEHNR and CDR2 FQNEAQ (reference sequence).

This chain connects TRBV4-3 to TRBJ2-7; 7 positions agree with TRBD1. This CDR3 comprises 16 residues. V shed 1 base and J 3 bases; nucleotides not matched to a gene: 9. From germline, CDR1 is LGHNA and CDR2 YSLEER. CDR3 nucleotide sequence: TGCGCCAGCAGCCAAGGACGTGAGGGGGCTTACTACGAGCAGTACTTC. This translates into CASSQGREGAYYEQYF.

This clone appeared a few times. The CDR3 bases are TGTGCCAGCAGCCGGGGCGGCGGGGGCCTCTCCTACGAGCAGTACTTC. Amino acids: CASSRGGGGLSYEQYF. The chain combines TRBV4-2 with TRBJ2-7; TRBD2 might be the D (7 bases). V was pared by 4 bases and J by 0 bases, with 16 bases between. Germline V gives CDR1 LGHNA, CDR2 YNFKEQ. The CDR3 runs to 16 residues.

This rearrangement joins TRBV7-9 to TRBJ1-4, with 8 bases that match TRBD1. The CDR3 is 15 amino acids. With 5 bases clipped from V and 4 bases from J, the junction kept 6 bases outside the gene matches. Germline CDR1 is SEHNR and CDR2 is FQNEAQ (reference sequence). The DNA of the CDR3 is TGTGCCAGCAGCAGTCCGACAGGGGATAATGAAAAACTGTTTTTT. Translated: CASSSPTGDNEKLFF. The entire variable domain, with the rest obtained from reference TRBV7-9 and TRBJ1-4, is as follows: DTGVSQNPRHKITKRGQNVTFRCDPISEHNRLYWYRQTLGQGPEFLTYFQNEAQLEKSRLLSDRFSAERPKGSFSTLEIQRTEQGDSAMYLCASSSPTGDNEKLFFGSGTQLSVL.